Following are 21 T cell receptor beta chains from one sample sequenced in a study of T cell responses to AZD1222 COVID-19 vaccine. Sequencing used immunoSEQ multiplex PCR; TCRdb keeps in-frame clones, though not all of them. The table includes roughly 120,000 clones, approximately 85% detected once. This material consisted of peripheral blood, taken 28 days after the second AZD1222 dose. The receptor source for this set is an adult who received the AZD1222 COVID-19 vaccine.

This chain joins TRBV7-2 and TRBJ1-4; TRBD1 aligns across 9 bases. J lost 4 bases, V lost 4 bases, and 4 bases had no gene match. CDR1 and CDR2 (germline): SGHTA, FQGNSA. This CDR3 has 15 amino acids. CDR3 nucleotide sequence: TGTGCCAGCAGCTCCCCGGGACAGGGTAATGAAAAACTGTTTTTT. Translation: CASSSPGQGNEKLFF.

For this clone: An end of the junction does not agree with germline; a read error may underlie this. The rearrangement uses TRBV20-1 and TRBJ2-7; D possibly corresponds to TRBD2 (5 bases). The CDR3 runs 11 residues. Germline V gene data show CDR1 as DFQATT and CDR2 as SNEGSKA (reference sequence). Here the CDR3 reads CSAQRGHQSCF. The CDR3 nucleotides are TGCAGTGCACAACGGGGTCACCAAAGTTGCTTC.

This chain connects TRBV5-6 to TRBJ1-1; a possible D gene is TRBD1 (6 bases). The CDR3 length is 15 residues. Germline values: CDR1 SGHDT, CDR2 YYEEEE. V gave up 4 bases and J gave up 0 bases, with 13 bases separating them. CDR3 region: CASSAKDRLNTEAFF. As DNA, the CDR3 is TGTGCCAGCAGCGCCAAGGACAGACTGAACACTGAAGCTTTCTTT.

The chain recombines TRBV6-5 with TRBJ1-4; the D gene is possibly TRBD1 (6 bases). Trimming shortened V by 4 bases and J by 0 bases, and 9 bases separated the two germline ends. The CDR3 contains 15 residues. Germline loops: CDR1 MNHEY, CDR2 SVGAGI. CDR3 protein: CASSSGTSTNEKLFF. CDR3 nucleotides: TGTGCCAGCAGTTCGGGGACATCAACTAATGAAAAACTGTTTTTT.

The V call is TRBV7-2, the J call TRBJ1-1; no firm D call. This CDR3 region has 13 residues. Germline loops: CDR1 SGHTA, CDR2 FQGNSA. V lost 5 bases, J lost 5 bases, and 12 bases lay in between. The CDR3 reads CASSVPPKTEAFF. The CDR3 DNA reads as TGTGCCAGCAGCGTTCCCCCAAAAACTGAAGCTTTCTTT.

This clone showed up just once. The chain's CDR3 is CASSMIPQWGPSSYNEQFF. DNA of the CDR3: TGTGCCAGTAGTATGATCCCCCAATGGGGGCCCAGCTCCTACAATGAGCAGTTCTTC. V usage is TRBV19 and J usage is TRBJ2-1; tentatively, D is TRBD1 (6 bases). Per the germline V gene, CDR1 is LNHDA and CDR2 is SQIVND (reference sequence). The CDR3 covers 19 residues. Trimming pared 3 bases from V and 0 bases from J, leaving 21 bases between.

The rearrangement links TRBV5-1 to TRBJ1-5, with D maybe TRBD1 (6 bases). Germline V gene sequence: CDR1 SGHRS, CDR2 YFSETQ. The CDR3 extends over 17 amino acids. V was clipped by 9 bases and J by 0 bases, with 22 bases between them. The CDR3 DNA sequence: TGCGCCAACATAGAGGGGCCAAGGGGGAATAGCAATCAGCCCCAGCATTTT. Its protein is CANIEGPRGNSNQPQHF.

CDR3 sequence (DNA): TGTGCCAGCAGTTCTCGGAACGGGGGGTTGGCTGAAGCTTTCTTT. Translating it yields CASSSRNGGLAEAFF. V gene TRBV27 combines with J gene TRBJ1-1; D may be TRBD1 (5 bases). CDR3 length: 15 amino acids. Germline V gives CDR1 MNHEY, CDR2 SMNVEV (reference sequence). V dropped 4 bases and J dropped 6 bases, with 18 bases sitting between them.

The J gene is TRBJ2-7, the V gene TRBV7-9; D might be TRBD1 or TRBD2, each matching 5 bases. Germline CDR1 is SEHNR and CDR2 is FQNEAQ (reference sequence). The CDR3 extends over 17 amino acids. V was trimmed by 3 bases and J by 3 bases, leaving 21 bases between them. This CDR3 is CASSFSSGTGNIYEQYF. The CDR3 DNA sequence: TGTGCCAGCAGCTTCTCTTCCGGGACGGGAAACATCTACGAGCAGTACTTC.

The genes are TRBV12-1 and TRBJ2-6. TRBV12-1 corresponds to a pseudogene. The length of the CDR3 is 20 residues. Written as DNA, the CDR3 is TGTGCCAGCAGCTCCTCAGACGGGCCAGGCCGTTTCTCTGGGGCCAACGTCCTGACTTTC. The encoded protein is CASSSSDGPGRFSGANVLTF.

The chain links TRBV11-2 to TRBJ2-1; D not certain. CDR1 is SGHAT and CDR2 is FQNNGV in the germline V gene. The CDR3 extends over 13 amino acids. Trimming shortened V by 5 bases and J by 7 bases, and 12 bases separated the two germline ends. DNA of the CDR3: TGTGCCAGCAGCCTCACCGTTGGGAATGAGCAGTTCTTC. Protein product: CASSLTVGNEQFF. Supplemented by reference TRBV11-2 and TRBJ2-1, the full variable domain reads EAGVAQSPRYKIIEKRQSVAFWCNPISGHATLYWYQQILGQGPKLLIQFQNNGVVDDSQLPKDRFSAERLKGVDSTLKIQPAKLEDSAVYLCASSLTVGNEQFFGPGTRLTVL.

The V call is TRBV15, the J call TRBJ2-7, with 7 bases fitting TRBD2. The CDR3 extends over 14 amino acids. Germline V CDR1 and CDR2: LNHNV, YYDKDF (reference sequence). V gave up 5 bases and J gave up 1 base; unmatched junction bases: 5. The CDR3 nucleotides read TGTGCCACCAGCCGTCCGGGGGGATCCTACGAGCAGTACTTC. Translated, it gives CATSRPGGSYEQYF.

This chain links TRBV27 with TRBJ2-5, with 8 bases matching TRBD2. This CDR3 is 15 amino acids long. Germline V lookup: CDR1 MNHEY, CDR2 SMNVEV (reference sequence). The ends lost 3 bases at V and 4 bases at J; junction bases unmatched: 7. The CDR3 nucleotides read TGTGCCAGCAGTTTCGGGGGGGTTTGGGGAGAGACCCAGTACTTC. Encoded protein: CASSFGGVWGETQYF.

CDR3 nucleotides: TGCGCCAGCAGCCTACTATTACTAGCGGGGGGGCCAACCTCCTACAATGAGCAGTTCTTC. Protein sequence: CASSLLLLAGGPTSYNEQFF. The chain recombines TRBV5-1 with TRBJ2-1; 13 bases match TRBD2. V dropped 4 bases and J dropped 0; count of bases not matched to a gene: 13. CDR3 length: 20 residues. The germline CDR1 and CDR2 sequences are SGHRS and YFSETQ.

This chain joins TRBV5-1 and TRBJ1-6; 8 nucleotides agree with TRBD1. This CDR3 contains 15 residues. The V and J ends lost 5 bases and 12 bases, in that order; junction bases with no gene match: 13. Germline V CDR1 and CDR2: SGHRS, YFSETQ. The chain's CDR3 is CASRGDRTRRLPLHF. For the CDR3, the DNA is TGCGCCAGCAGGGGGGACAGGACCAGGCGGCTACCCCTCCACTTT.

The rearrangement links TRBV7-2 to TRBJ1-4; 10 bases line up with TRBD1. Per the germline V gene, CDR1 is SGHTA and CDR2 is FQGNSA. This CDR3 is built from 15 residues. The J segment lost 10 bases and the V segment lost 2 bases, leaving 7 bases of the junction unmatched. The CDR3 coding sequence is TGTGCCAGCAGCTTAACGACCGGGACAGGGGTAAAACTGTTTTTT. Translating it yields CASSLTTGTGVKLFF. The complete variable domain, with remaining parts taken from reference TRBV7-2 and TRBJ1-4, reads GAGVSQSPSNKVTEKGKDVELRCDPISGHTALYWYRQSLGQGLEFLIYFQGNSAPDKSGLPSDRFSAERTGGSVSTLTIQRTQQEDSAVYLCASSLTTGTGVKLFFGSGTQLSVL.

The V call is TRBV28, the J call TRBJ1-2; D not resolved. Per the germline V gene, CDR1 is MDHEN and CDR2 is SYDVKM. V was trimmed by 10 bases and J by 1 base, leaving 19 bases between them. The CDR3 length is 15 residues. DNA for the CDR3: TGTGCCATCCCACGGTCGGGGTTGCATAACTATGGCTACACCTTC. Encoded protein: CAIPRSGLHNYGYTF.

The chain has TRBV18 and TRBJ1-5, with D unresolved. The CDR3 has 15 residues. CDR1 is KGHSH, CDR2 LQKENI, per germline. V was shortened by 5 bases and J by 7 bases, with 18 bases between the two germline ends. CDR3 bases: TGTGCCAGCTCAATCGAAATCTCAAAAGGCCAGCCCCAGCATTTT. Its protein product is CASSIEISKGQPQHF.

The V and J genes are TRBV7-2 and TRBJ2-3; D gene ambiguous. V lost 1 base and J 5 bases, leaving 7 bases between the germline ends. The CDR3 runs 13 residues. CDR1 is SGHTA and CDR2 is FQGNSA in the germline V gene. DNA of the CDR3: TGTGCCAGCAGCTTAGTTCTACGAGATACGCAGTATTTT. It yields the protein CASSLVLRDTQYF.

The chain uses TRBV5-1 and TRBJ2-7; TRBD1 matches 9 bases. Unmatched junction bases numbered 5, after V lost 0 bases and J lost 4 bases. The CDR3 length is 15 residues. Germline V gives CDR1 SGHRS, CDR2 YFSETQ. CDR3 sequence reads: CASSLDGTGPYEQYF. Here the CDR3 DNA reads TGCGCCAGCAGCTTGGATGGGACAGGGCCGTACGAGCAGTACTTC.

The V call is TRBV5-8, the J call TRBJ2-5, with unresolved D. The CDR3 runs to 11 residues. Germline loops: CDR1 SGHTS, CDR2 YDEGEE. V was cut by 6 bases and J by 5 bases, with 8 bases left in between. Here the CDR3 DNA reads TGTGCCAGCAAAGGGTGGGAGACCCAGTACTTC. It specifies CASKGWETQYF.